The present T cell receptor (beta chain) was sequenced within a study of cytomegalovirus exposure and HLA in healthy donors. CDR1 and CDR2 from the germline V gene are GTSNPN and SVGIG (reference sequence). V lost 1 base to trimming and J lost 3 bases, with 12 bases between them. The CDR3 contains 15 residues. The PCR used 60 Vbeta and 13 Jbeta primers. Data came from immunoSEQ multiplex PCR; TCRdb stores just in-frame clones and leaves some out. In the table there are more than 110,000 clones, around 80% of which are singletons. The receptor comes from a woman in her forties or fifties in good health and CMV-seropositive. The sequencing input was PBMCs. The chain has TRBV30 and TRBJ1-4; D is perhaps TRBD1 (6 bases). The CDR3 nucleotides read TGTGCCTGGAGTGGCAGGGGTGCGGCTAATGAAAAACTGTTTTTT. Its translation is CAWSGRGAANEKLFF.